The T cell receptor (beta chain) described here comes from a study of early T cells in non-severe SARS-CoV-2 infection. Using its own MiXCR run on the 5' RACE reads, TCRdb lists one record per CDR3 protein. Of about 76,000 distinct CDR3 sequences in the sample, over 9.5% were seen once. Unmatched junction bases numbered 6, after V lost 8 bases and J lost 9 bases. In germline, CDR1 is MNHEY, CDR2 SMNVEV (reference sequence). This CDR3 is 13 amino acids long. Material for sequencing was whole blood. This chain joins TRBV27 and TRBJ2-1, with TRBD2 matching over 11 bases. This clonotype was obtained from an adult who was a healthcare worker with PCR-confirmed SARS-CoV-2 infection or an uninfected control (not recorded which). CDR3: CASCLAGGVEQFF. The CDR3 nucleotides are TGTGCCAGCTGCTTAGCGGGAGGGGTTGAGCAGTTCTTC.